This entry is about one T cell receptor (beta chain). Its antigen is still unknown. This sample was taken from a study of regulatory dendritic cells for organ transplantation. Only in-frame clones appear in the TCRdb table, and some are missing; sequencing was by immunoSEQ multiplex PCR. The sample includes 35,000 to 45,000 clones, about 89% seen only once; the top ten take 0.095% to 0.14%. Naive CD45RA+ and memory CD45RO+ CD4+ or CD8+ T cells were FACS-sorted. Overall study findings and caveats: Mature dendritic cells appeared to drive more memory CD8+ clonal expansion than regulatory ones.

What was sequenced was naive CD8+ T cells from blood. Noted subset: CD45RA+ naive T cells. This receptor was identified in a human donor in good health.

Here the CDR3 reads CASSKPANTQYF. The CDR3 DNA reads TGTGCCAGCAGTAAACCAGCGAATACGCAGTATTTT. The chain joins TRBV27 to TRBJ2-3; no clear D gene. The germline gives CDR1 MNHEY, CDR2 SMNVEV (reference sequence). The CDR3 loop spans 12 amino acids. Trimming took off 5 bases at V and 7 bases at J, with 10 bases between the two ends.